The clone carrying this TCR beta chain was seen a few times. Its antigen remains unknown. Sequencing used immunoSEQ version 4 in survey mode. Method: immunoSEQ multiplex PCR; TCRdb's copy keeps in-frame clones and lacks some. This sample has roughly 32,000 clones, with 65% to 90% found just once. Germline trimming cut 5 bases from V and 1 base from J; bases unmatched to any gene: 4. The CDR3 runs to 16 residues. Looked up from germline, CDR1 is MNHNS and CDR2 is SASEGT. Lysates of CMV-infected fibroblasts at 8 to 10 ug/mL stimulated these cells. CD40L/CD69 double-negative CD45RO-high memory CD4+ T cells were collected. CD8-depleted PBMCs were stimulated more than 15 hours with anti-CD28/CD49d costimulation, CD40-blocking antibody and enfuvirtide. These data come from a study of persistence of HIV-infected CD4 T cells.

Sequencing was performed on CD4+ T cells sorted from PBMCs after approximately 18-hour stimulation, taken from a patient who received antiretroviral therapy. The V and J genes are TRBV6-1 and TRBJ1-5, with 11 bases aligning to TRBD1. The source of this sequence is an adult man with HIV who was CMV-seropositive. CDR3 in DNA: TGTGCCAGCAGTAAAGGGACAGGGGGGAGCAATCAGCCCCAGCATTTT. As protein: CASSKGTGGSNQPQHF.